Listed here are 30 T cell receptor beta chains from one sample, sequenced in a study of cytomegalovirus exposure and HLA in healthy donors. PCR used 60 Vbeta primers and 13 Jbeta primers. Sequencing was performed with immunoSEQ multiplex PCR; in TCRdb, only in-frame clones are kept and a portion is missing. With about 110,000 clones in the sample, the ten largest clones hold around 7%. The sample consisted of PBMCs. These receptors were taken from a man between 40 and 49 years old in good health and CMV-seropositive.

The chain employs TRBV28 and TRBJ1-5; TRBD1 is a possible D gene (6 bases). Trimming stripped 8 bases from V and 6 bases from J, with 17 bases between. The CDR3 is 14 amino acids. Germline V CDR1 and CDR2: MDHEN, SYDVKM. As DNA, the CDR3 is TGTGCCAGCTGGACAGTTTTGGGATCTCAGCCCCAGCATTTT. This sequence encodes CASWTVLGSQPQHF.

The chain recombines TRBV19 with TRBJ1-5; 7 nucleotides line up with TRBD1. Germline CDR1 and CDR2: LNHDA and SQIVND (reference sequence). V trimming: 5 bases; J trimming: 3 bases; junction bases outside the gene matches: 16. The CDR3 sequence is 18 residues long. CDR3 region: CASSAPRDRLEANQPQHF. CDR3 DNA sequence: TGTGCCAGTAGTGCCCCTCGGGACAGACTGGAGGCCAATCAGCCCCAGCATTTT.

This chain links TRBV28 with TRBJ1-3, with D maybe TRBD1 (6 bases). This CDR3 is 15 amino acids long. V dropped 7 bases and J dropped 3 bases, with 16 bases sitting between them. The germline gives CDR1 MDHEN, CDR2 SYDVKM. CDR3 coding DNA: TGTGCCAGCATGCTTGGCAGGGGAGTTGGAAACACCATATATTTT. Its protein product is CASMLGRGVGNTIYF.

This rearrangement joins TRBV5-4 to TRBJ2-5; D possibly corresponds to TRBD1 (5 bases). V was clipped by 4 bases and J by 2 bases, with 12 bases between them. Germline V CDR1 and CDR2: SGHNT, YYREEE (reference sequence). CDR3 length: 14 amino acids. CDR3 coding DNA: TGTGCCAGCAGCGGGCGACAGCAGCAAGAGACCCAGTACTTC. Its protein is CASSGRQQQETQYF.

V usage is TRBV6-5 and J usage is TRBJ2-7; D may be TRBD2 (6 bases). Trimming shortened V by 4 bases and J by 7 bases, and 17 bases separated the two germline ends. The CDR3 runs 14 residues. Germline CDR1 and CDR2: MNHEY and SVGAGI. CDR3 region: CASSFPGLPGEQYF. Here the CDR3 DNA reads TGTGCCAGCAGTTTCCCGGGACTGCCGGGGGAGCAGTACTTC.

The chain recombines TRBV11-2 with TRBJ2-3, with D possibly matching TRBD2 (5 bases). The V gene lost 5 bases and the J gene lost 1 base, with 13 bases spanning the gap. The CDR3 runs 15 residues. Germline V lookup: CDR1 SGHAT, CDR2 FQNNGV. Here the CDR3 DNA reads TGTGCCAGCAGCCGGACTGGGTCCCGCACAGATACGCAGTATTTT. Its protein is CASSRTGSRTDTQYF.

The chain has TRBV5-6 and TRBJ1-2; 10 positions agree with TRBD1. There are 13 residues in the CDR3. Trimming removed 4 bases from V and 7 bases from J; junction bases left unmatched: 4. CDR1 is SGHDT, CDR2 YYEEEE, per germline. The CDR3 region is CASSLTGGSGYTF. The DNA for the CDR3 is TGTGCCAGCAGCCTGACAGGGGGCTCTGGCTACACCTTC.

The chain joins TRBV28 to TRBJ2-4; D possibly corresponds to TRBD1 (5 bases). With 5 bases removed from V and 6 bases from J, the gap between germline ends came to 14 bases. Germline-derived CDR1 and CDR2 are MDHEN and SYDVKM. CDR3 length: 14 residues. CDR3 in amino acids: CASSRTRGRNIQYF. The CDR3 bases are TGTGCCAGCAGTAGGACACGCGGTCGAAACATTCAGTACTTC.

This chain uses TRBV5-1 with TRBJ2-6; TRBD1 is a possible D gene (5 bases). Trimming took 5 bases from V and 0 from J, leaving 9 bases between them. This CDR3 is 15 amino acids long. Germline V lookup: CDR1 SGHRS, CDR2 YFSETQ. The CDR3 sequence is CASRLTDSGANVLTF. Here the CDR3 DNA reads TGCGCCAGCAGATTGACAGACTCTGGGGCCAACGTCCTGACTTTC. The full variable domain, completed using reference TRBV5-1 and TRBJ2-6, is KAGVTQTPRYLIKTRGQQVTLSCSPISGHRSVSWYQQTPGQGLQFLFEYFSETQRNKGNFPGRFSGRQFSNSRSEMNVSTLELGDSALYLCASRLTDSGANVLTFGAGSRLTVL.

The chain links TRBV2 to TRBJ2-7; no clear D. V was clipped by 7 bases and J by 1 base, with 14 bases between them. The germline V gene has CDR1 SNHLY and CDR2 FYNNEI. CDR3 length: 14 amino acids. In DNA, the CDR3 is TGTGCCAGCATAGCAGTAATTAAATCCTACGAGCAGTACTTC. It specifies CASIAVIKSYEQYF.

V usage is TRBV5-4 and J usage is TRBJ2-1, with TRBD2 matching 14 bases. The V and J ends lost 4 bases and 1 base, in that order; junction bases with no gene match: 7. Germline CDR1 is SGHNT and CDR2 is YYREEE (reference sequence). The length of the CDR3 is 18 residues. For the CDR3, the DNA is TGTGCCAGCAGCCTGGGCGGACTAGCGGGAGGTTCCTACAATGAGCAGTTCTTC. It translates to CASSLGGLAGGSYNEQFF.

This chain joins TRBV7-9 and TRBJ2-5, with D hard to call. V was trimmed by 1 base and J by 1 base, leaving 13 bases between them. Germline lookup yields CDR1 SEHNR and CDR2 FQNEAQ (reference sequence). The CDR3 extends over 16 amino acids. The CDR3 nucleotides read TGTGCCAGCAGCTTAGGTGGTAGTGGGCCCCAAGAGACCCAGTACTTC. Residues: CASSLGGSGPQETQYF.

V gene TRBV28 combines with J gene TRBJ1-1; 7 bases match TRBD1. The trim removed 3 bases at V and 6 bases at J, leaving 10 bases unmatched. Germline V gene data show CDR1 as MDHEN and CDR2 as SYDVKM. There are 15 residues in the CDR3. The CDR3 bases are TGTGCCAGCAGTTTCCCCCGGGACAGCAAAGCTGAAGCTTTCTTT. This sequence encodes CASSFPRDSKAEAFF.

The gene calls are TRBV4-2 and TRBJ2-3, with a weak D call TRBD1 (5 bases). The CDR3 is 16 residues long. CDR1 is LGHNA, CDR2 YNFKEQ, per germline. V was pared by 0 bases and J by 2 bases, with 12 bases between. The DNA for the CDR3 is TGTGCCAGCAGCCAAGAGGGGCCAGGGAACACAGATACGCAGTATTTT. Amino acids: CASSQEGPGNTDTQYF.

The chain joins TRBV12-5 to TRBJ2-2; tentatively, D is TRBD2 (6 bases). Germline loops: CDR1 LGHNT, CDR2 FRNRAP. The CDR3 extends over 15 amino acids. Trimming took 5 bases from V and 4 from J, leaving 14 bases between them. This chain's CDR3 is CASGLGGAGTGELFF. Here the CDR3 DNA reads TGTGCTAGTGGTCTCGGCGGGGCCGGCACCGGGGAGCTGTTTTTT.

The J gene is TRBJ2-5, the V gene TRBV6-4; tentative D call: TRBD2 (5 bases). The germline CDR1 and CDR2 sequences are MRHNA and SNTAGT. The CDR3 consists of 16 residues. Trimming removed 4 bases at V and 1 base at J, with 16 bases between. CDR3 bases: TGTGCCAGCAGTGCGGGAAGGGTCGAGGCCCAAGAGACCCAGTACTTC. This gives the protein CASSAGRVEAQETQYF.

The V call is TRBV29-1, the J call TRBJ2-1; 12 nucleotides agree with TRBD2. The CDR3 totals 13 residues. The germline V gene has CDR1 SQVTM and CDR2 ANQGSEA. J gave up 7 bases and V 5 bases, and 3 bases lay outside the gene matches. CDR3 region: CSVHTSGRNEQFF. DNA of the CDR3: TGCAGCGTTCACACTAGCGGGAGGAATGAGCAGTTCTTC.

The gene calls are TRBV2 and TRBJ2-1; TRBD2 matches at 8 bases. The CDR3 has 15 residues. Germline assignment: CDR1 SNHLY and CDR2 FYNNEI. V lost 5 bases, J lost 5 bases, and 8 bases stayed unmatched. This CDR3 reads CASSSPGLGDNEQFF. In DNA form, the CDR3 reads TGTGCCAGCAGTTCCCCGGGACTAGGGGACAATGAGCAGTTCTTC.

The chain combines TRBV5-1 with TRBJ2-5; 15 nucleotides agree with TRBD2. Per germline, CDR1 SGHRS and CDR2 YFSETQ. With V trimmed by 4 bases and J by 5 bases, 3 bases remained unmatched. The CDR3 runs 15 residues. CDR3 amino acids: CASSIGLAGGETQYF. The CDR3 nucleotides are TGCGCCAGCAGCATCGGACTAGCGGGAGGGGAGACCCAGTACTTC. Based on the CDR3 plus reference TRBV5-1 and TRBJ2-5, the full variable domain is KAGVTQTPRYLIKTRGQQVTLSCSPISGHRSVSWYQQTPGQGLQFLFEYFSETQRNKGNFPGRFSGRQFSNSRSEMNVSTLELGDSALYLCASSIGLAGGETQYFGPGTRLLVL.

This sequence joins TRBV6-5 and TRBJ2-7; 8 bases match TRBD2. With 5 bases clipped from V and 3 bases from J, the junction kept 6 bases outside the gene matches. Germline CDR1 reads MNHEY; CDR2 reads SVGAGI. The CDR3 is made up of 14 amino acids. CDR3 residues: CASSRSGSVYEQYF. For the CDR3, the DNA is TGTGCCAGCAGTCGGAGCGGGAGCGTCTACGAGCAGTACTTC.

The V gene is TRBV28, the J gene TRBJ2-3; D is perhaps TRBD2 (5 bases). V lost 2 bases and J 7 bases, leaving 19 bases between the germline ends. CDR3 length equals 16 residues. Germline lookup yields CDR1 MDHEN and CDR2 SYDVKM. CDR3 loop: CASSLSPLYRRYTQYF. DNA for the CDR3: TGTGCCAGCAGTTTAAGTCCCTTGTACCGGAGGTATACGCAGTATTTT. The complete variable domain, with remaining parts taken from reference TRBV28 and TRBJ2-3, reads DVKVTQSSRYLVKRTGEKVFLECVQDMDHENMFWYRQDPGLGLRLIYFSYDVKMKEKGDIPEGYSVSREKKERFSLILESASTNQTSMYLCASSLSPLYRRYTQYFGPGTRLTVL.

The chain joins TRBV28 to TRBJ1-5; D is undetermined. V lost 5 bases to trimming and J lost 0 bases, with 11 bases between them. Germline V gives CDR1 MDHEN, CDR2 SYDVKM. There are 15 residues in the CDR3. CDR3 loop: CASSQQTYSNQPQHF. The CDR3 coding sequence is TGTGCCAGCAGTCAACAGACATATAGCAATCAGCCCCAGCATTTT.

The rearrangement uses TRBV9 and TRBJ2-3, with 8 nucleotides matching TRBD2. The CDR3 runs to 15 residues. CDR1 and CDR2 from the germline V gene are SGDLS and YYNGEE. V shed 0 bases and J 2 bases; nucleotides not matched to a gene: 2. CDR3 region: CASSVAGGATDTQYF. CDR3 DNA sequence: TGTGCCAGCAGCGTAGCGGGGGGGGCCACAGATACGCAGTATTTT. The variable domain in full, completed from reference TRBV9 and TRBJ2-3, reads DSGVTQTPKHLITATGQRVTLRCSPRSGDLSVYWYQQSLDQGLQFLIQYYNGEERAKGNILERFSAQQFPDLHSELNLSSLELGDSALYFCASSVAGGATDTQYFGPGTRLTVL.

CDR3 sequence (DNA): TGTGCCAGCAGCCAATATCAGGGGAATCAGGACACCGGGGAGCTGTTTTTT. Its protein is CASSQYQGNQDTGELFF. This chain links TRBV4-2 with TRBJ2-2; a weak D match, TRBD1 (6 bases). CDR1 is LGHNA and CDR2 is YNFKEQ in the germline V gene. This CDR3 is 17 amino acids long. V shed 2 bases and J shed 3 bases, with 16 bases lying between them.

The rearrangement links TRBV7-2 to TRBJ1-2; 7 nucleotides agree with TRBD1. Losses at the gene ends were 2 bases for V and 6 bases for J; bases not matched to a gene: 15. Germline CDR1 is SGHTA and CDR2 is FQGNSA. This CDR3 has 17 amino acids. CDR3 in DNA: TGTGCCAGCAGCTTACCGACAGGGTCAGGGAGTGTAGATGGCTACACCTTC. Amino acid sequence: CASSLPTGSGSVDGYTF.

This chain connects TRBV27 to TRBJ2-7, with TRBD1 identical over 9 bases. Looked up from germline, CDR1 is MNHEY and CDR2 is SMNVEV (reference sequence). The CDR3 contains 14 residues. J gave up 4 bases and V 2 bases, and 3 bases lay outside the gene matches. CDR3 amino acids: CASSLRTGDYEQYF. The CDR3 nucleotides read TGTGCCAGCAGTTTAAGGACAGGGGATTACGAGCAGTACTTC.

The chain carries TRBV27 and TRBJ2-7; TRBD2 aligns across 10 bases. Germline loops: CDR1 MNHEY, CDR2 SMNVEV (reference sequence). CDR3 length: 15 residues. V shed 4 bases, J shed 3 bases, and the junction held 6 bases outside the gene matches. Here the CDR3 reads CASSSLGLADYEQYF. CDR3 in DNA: TGTGCCAGCAGTTCCCTCGGACTAGCGGACTACGAGCAGTACTTC.

CDR3 region: CASSLLGQGADNEQFF. CDR3 sequence (DNA): TGTGCCAGCAGTTTATTAGGACAGGGGGCGGACAATGAGCAGTTCTTC. The chain is built from TRBV27 and TRBJ2-1; 11 bases map to TRBD1. V shed 1 base, J shed 5 bases, and the junction held 4 bases outside the gene matches. Germline assignment: CDR1 MNHEY and CDR2 SMNVEV (reference sequence). This CDR3 is 16 amino acids long.

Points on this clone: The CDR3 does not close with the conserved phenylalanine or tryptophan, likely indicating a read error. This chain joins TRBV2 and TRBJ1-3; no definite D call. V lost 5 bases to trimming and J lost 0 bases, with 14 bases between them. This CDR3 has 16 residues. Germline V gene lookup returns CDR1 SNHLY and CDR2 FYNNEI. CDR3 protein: CASSSGGLYSGNTIYS. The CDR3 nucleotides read TGTGCCAGCAGTTCAGGAGGGCTCTACTCTGGAAACACCATATATTCT.

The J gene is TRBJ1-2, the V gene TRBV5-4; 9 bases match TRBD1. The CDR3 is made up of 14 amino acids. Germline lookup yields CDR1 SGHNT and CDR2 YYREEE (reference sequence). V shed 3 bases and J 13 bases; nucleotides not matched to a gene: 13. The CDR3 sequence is CASSSVDRGWFGTF. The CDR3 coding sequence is TGTGCCAGCAGCTCCGTTGACAGGGGGTGGTTCGGCACCTTC.